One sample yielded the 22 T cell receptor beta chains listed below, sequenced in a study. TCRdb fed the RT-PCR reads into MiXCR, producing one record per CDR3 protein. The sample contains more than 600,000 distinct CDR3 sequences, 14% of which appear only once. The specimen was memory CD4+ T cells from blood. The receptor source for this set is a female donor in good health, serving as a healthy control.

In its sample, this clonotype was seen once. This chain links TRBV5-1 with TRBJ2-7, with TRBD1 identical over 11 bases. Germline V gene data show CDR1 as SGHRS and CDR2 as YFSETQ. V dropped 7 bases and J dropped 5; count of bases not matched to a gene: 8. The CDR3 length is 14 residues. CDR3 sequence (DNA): TGCGCCAGCGGGTTGGGACAGGGGGAAAACGAGCAGTACTTC. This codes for CASGLGQGENEQYF.

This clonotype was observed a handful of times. CDR3 coding DNA: TGTGCCAGCAGCTCTCAGGGGTCCAGGGGGGCCTTCGAGCAGTACTTC. Protein product: CASSSQGSRGAFEQYF. The gene calls are TRBV9 and TRBJ2-7, with D possibly TRBD1 on 7 matching bases. Germline V gene lookup returns CDR1 SGDLS and CDR2 YYNGEE. This CDR3 region has 16 residues. Trimming removed 4 bases at V and 6 bases at J, with 23 bases between.

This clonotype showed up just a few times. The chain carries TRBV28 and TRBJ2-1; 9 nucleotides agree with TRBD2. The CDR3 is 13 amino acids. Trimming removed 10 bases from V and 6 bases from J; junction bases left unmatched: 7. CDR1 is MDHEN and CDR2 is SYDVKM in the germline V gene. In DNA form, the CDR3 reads TGTGCCACAAGCGGGAGGCTTATCAATGAGCAGTTCTTC. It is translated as CATSGRLINEQFF.

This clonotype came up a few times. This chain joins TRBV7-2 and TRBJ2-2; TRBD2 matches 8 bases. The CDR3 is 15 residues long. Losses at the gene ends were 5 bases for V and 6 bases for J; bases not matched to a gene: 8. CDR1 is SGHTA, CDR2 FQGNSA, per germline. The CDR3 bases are TGTGCCAGCAGCCCCGGGAGGGGGGGGCCCGGGGAGCTGTTTTTT. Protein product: CASSPGRGGPGELFF.

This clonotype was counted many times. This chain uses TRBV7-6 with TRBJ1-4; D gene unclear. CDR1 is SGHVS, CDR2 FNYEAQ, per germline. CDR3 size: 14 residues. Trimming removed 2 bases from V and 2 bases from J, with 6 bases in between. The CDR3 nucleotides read TGTGCCAGCAGCTTAAGTCAGACTAATGAAAAACTGTTTTTT. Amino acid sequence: CASSLSQTNEKLFF.

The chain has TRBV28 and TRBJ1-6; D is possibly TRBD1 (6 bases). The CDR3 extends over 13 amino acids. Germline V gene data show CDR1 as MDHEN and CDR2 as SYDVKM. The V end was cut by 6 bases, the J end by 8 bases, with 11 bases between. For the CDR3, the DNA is TGTGCCAGCAGATTACAGGGCGATTCACCCCTCCACTTT. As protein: CASRLQGDSPLHF.

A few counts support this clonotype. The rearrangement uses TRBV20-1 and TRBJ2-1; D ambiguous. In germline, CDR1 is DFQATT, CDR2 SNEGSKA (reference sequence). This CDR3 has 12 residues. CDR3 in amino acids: CSDPISVSEQFF. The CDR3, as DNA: TGCAGCGATCCTATTAGTGTCAGTGAGCAGTTCTTC.

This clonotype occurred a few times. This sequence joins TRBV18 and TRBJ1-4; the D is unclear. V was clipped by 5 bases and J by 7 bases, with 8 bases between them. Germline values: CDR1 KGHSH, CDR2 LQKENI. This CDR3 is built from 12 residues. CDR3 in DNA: TGTGCCAGCTCAGGACTCGGTGAAAAACTGTTTTTT. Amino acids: CASSGLGEKLFF.

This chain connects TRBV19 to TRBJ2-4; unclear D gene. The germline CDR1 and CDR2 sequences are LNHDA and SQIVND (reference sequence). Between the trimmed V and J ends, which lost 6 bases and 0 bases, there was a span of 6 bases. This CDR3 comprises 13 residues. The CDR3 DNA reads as TGTGCCAGTAGGGGGATAGCCAAAAACATTCAGTACTTC. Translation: CASRGIAKNIQYF.

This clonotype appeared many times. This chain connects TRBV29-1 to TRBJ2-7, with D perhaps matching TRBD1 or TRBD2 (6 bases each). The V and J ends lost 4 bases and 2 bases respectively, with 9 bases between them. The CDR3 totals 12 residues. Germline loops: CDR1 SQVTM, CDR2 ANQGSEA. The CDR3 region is CSVVGGTYEQYF. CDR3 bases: TGCAGCGTTGTCGGGGGCACCTACGAGCAGTACTTC.

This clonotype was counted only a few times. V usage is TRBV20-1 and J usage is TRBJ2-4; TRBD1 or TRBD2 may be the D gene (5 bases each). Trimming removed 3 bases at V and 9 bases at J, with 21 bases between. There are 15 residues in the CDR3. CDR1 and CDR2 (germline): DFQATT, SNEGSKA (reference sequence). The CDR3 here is CSARAVGTLLAIQYF. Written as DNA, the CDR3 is TGCAGTGCTAGGGCCGTCGGGACGTTGCTTGCCATTCAGTACTTC.

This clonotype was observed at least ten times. The CDR3 is CASSLATGAYEQYF. The CDR3 DNA follows: TGCGCCAGCAGCTTGGCCACAGGGGCCTACGAGCAGTACTTC. The V call is TRBV5-1, the J call TRBJ2-7; 7 bases fit TRBD1. The CDR3 length is 14 residues. Germline V CDR1 and CDR2: SGHRS, YFSETQ. With 0 bases clipped from V and 2 bases from J, the junction kept 2 bases outside the gene matches.

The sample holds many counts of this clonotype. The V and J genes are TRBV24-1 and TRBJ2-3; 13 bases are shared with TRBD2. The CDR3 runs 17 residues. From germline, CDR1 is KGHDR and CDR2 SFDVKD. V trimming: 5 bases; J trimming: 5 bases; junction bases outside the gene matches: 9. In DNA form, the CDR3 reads TGTGCCACCAGTGCCCAGACTAGCGGGAGGCTTGGAGATACGCAGTATTTT. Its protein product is CATSAQTSGRLGDTQYF.

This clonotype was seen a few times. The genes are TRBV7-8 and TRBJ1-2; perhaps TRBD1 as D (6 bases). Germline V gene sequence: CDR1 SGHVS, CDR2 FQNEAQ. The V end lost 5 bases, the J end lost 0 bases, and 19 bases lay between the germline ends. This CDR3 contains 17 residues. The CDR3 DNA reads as TGTGCCAGCAGCCGGCACAGGGCTCGGGATCCTAACTATGGCTACACCTTC. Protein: CASSRHRARDPNYGYTF.

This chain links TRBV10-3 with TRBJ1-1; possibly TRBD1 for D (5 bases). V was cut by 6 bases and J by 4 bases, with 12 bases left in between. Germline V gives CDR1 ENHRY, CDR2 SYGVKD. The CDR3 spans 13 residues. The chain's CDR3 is CAIRGPGGTEAFF. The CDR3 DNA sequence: TGTGCCATCAGGGGGCCTGGGGGCACTGAAGCTTTCTTT.

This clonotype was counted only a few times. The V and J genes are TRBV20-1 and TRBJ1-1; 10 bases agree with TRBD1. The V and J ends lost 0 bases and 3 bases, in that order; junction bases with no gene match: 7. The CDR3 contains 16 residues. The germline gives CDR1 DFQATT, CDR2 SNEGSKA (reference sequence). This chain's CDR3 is CSARDPRQGAHTEAFF. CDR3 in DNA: TGCAGTGCTAGAGATCCCCGACAGGGGGCGCACACTGAAGCTTTCTTT.

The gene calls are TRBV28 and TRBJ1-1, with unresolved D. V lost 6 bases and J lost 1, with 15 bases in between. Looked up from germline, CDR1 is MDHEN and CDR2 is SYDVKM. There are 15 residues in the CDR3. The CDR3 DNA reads TGTGCCAGCAGCGTTAGAACAGCAACGAACACTGAAGCTTTCTTT. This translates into CASSVRTATNTEAFF.

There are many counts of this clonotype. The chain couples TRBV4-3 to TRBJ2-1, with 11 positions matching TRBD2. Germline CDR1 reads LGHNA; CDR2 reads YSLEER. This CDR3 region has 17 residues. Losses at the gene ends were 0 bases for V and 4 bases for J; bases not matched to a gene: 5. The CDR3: CASSQESGTSGYNEQFF. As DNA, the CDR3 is TGCGCCAGCAGCCAAGAGTCCGGGACTAGCGGTTACAATGAGCAGTTCTTC.

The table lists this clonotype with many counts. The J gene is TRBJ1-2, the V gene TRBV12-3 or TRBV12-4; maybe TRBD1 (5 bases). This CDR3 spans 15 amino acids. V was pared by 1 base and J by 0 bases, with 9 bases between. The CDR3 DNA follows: TGTGCCAGCAGTTTAGTGGGGGGAGCTAACTATGGCTACACCTTC. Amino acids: CASSLVGGANYGYTF.

CDR3 amino acids: CATSDRRSKDGYTF. CDR3 in DNA: TGTGCCACCAGTGATAGGAGGTCGAAGGATGGCTACACCTTC. This chain uses TRBV24-1 with TRBJ1-2, with D hard to call. This CDR3 has 14 amino acids. Germline CDR1 reads KGHDR; CDR2 reads SFDVKD. The ends were cut back, 3 bases at V and 6 bases at J, with 13 bases in the middle.

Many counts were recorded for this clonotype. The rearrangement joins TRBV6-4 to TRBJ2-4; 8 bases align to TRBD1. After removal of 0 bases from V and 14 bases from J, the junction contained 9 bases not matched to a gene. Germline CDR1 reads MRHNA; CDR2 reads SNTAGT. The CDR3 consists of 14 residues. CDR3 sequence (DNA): TGTGCCAGCAGTGACTCCTTTGACAGGGGAGGAAAGTACTTC. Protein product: CASSDSFDRGGKYF.

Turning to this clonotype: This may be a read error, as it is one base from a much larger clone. CDR3: CASSARQGVLRSPLHF. The CDR3 nucleotides are TGTGCCAGCAGCGCACGACAGGGAGTCCTTAGGTCACCCCTCCACTTT. The chain combines TRBV9 with TRBJ1-6; 7 positions agree with TRBD1. Germline CDR1 and CDR2: SGDLS and YYNGEE. J gave up 10 bases and V 3 bases, and 13 bases lay outside the gene matches. This CDR3 comprises 16 residues.